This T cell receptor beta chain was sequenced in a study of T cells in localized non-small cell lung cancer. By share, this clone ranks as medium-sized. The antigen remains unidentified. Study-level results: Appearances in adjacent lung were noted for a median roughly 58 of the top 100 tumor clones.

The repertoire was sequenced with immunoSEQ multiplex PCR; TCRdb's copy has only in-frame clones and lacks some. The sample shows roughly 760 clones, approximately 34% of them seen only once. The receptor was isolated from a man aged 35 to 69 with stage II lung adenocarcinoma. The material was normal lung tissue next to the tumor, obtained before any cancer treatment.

DNA for the CDR3: TGTGCCAGCAGCCGCGGCGTAAGCAGGGGACTTAGCAATCAGCCCCAGCATTTT. This codes for CASSRGVSRGLSNQPQHF. The chain employs TRBV11-3 and TRBJ1-5, with D tentatively TRBD1 (6 bases). CDR3 length: 18 amino acids. Germline CDR1 SGHNT, CDR2 YENEEA. Deletions cut 5 bases from V and 0 bases from J, with 20 bases between.